The entry below describes one T cell receptor (beta chain). This specimen belongs to a study of early T cells in non-severe SARS-CoV-2 infection. Germline lookup yields CDR1 LGHNT and CDR2 FRNRAP. CDR3 length: 12 amino acids. V dropped 11 bases and J dropped 6; count of bases not matched to a gene: 7. TCRdb recomputed calls from the 5' RACE reads with MiXCR, one row per CDR3 protein. The repertoire includes about 110,000 distinct CDR3 sequences, about 12% of them detected once, and around 2.9% sits in the top ten. Sequencing was carried out using whole blood. The J gene is TRBJ2-1, the V gene TRBV12-5; 7 bases map to TRBD2. The source of this sequence is an adult who was a healthcare worker with PCR-confirmed SARS-CoV-2 infection or an uninfected control (not recorded which). The CDR3 coding sequence is TGTGCTGGGGAGGGAATTAGCAATGAGCAGTTCTTC. This codes for CAGEGISNEQFF.